Detailed here is one T cell receptor (beta chain). The antigen is unknown. For every subset, genomic DNA was evenly distributed across several immunoSEQ plates. Using immunoSEQ multiplex PCR, the repertoire was profiled, and TCRdb retains in-frame clones only, with some absent. The repertoire consists of roughly 640,000 clones, with over 65% occurring once and the leading ten covering over 1.5%. The record originates from a study of shared clonotypes between healthy human individuals. The CDR3 runs 16 residues. Germline V gives CDR1 LNHDA, CDR2 SQIVND (reference sequence). V lost 6 bases, J lost 4 bases, and 11 bases stayed unmatched. Study results and caveats: Represented diversity, genetic and exposure-history alike, was limited by few donors. Generation of non-shared clonotypes was less probable than generation of clonotypes shared by all four donors.

The J gene is TRBJ1-5, the V gene TRBV19; 8 bases agree with TRBD1. The sample comprised memory CD4+ T cells sorted from blood. Sample subset: CD45RA-negative fraction. This receptor was taken from a woman in her 30s in good health. The CDR3 loop reads CASREARDRWNQPQHF. The DNA of the CDR3 is TGTGCCAGTAGAGAGGCCAGGGACAGGTGGAATCAGCCCCAGCATTTT.